This T cell receptor beta chain was documented in a study of T cell responses to AZD1222 COVID-19 vaccine. Study results and caveats: Sampling that yielded the repertoires occurred only after the peak T cell response. At 160-218 and 743-854, vaccine-associated CD4 TCRs were dominant, and they spanned spike.

A single count supports this clone. Its target is unknown. The V segment lost 7 bases and the J segment 4 bases; nucleotides outside the gene matches: 6. The CDR3 is 13 residues long. Clones were read by immunoSEQ multiplex PCR, and TCRdb kept only the in-frame ones, dropping some. The table includes more than 85,000 clones, roughly 88% detected once. The starting material was peripheral blood, obtained on day 0 of AZD1222 vaccination. V is TRBV12-3 or TRBV12-4 and J is TRBJ2-5, with 7 bases identical to TRBD1. The TCR originated in an adult in good health. This CDR3 reads CASKAGGRETQYF. The CDR3 bases are TGTGCCAGCAAGGCAGGGGGACGAGAGACCCAGTACTTC.